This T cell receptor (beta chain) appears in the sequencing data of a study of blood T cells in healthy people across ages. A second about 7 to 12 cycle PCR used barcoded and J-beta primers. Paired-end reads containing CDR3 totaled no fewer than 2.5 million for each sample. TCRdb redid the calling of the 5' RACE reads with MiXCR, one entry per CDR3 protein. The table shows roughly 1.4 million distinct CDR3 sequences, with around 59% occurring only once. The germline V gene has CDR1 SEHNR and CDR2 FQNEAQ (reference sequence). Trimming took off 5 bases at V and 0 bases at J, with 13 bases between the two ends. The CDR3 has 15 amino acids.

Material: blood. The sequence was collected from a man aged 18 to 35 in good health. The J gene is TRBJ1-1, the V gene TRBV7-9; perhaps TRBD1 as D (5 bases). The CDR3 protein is CASSPRQTMNTEAFF. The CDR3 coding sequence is TGTGCCAGCAGCCCCAGACAGACTATGAACACTGAAGCTTTCTTT.